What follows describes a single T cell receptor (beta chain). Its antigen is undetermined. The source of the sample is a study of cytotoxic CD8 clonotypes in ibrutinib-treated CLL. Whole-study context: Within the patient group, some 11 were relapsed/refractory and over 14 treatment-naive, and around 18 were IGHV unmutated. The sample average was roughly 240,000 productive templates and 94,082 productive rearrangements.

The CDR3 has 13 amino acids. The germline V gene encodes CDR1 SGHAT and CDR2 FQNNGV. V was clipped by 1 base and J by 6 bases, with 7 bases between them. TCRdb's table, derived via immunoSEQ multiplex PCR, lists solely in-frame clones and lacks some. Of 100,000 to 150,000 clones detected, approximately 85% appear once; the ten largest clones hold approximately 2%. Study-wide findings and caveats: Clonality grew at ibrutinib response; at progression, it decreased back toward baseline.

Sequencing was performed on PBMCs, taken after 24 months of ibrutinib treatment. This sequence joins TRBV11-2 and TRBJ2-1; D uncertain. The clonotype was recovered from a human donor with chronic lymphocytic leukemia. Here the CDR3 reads CASSLGMRNEQFF. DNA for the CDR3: TGTGCCAGCAGCTTAGGTATGCGCAATGAGCAGTTCTTC.